A single sample gave rise to the 5 T cell receptor beta chains below, sequenced in a study of blood T cell repertoires in COVID-19. Profiling relied on immunoSEQ multiplex PCR, and the TCRdb table lists in-frame clones only, not all of them. Among roughly 330,000 clones listed, around 87% were seen once. Sample: PBMCs or T cells enriched from blood (not recorded which). The receptor set was obtained from a woman aged 30 to 39 who had recovered from COVID-19.

The CDR3 sequence: CASTPGASGGSDTQYF. In DNA, the CDR3 is TGTGCCAGCACCCCAGGGGCTAGCGGGGGGTCAGATACGCAGTATTTT. This chain uses TRBV7-8 with TRBJ2-3; 11 bases align to TRBD2. CDR1 and CDR2 from the germline V gene are SGHVS and FQNEAQ. V trimming: 7 bases; J trimming: 4 bases; junction bases outside the gene matches: 10. The CDR3 totals 16 residues.

This clone was counted a few times. The gene calls are TRBV5-4 and TRBJ2-5; perhaps TRBD1 as D (6 bases). The V end lost 3 bases, the J end lost 2 bases, and 8 bases lay between the germline ends. There are 13 residues in the CDR3. CDR1 and CDR2 (germline): SGHNT, YYREEE (reference sequence). The CDR3 DNA follows: TGTGCCAGCAGCTGGGGGACACAAGAGACCCAGTACTTC. Translation gives CASSWGTQETQYF. Complete variable domain (other parts from reference TRBV5-4 and TRBJ2-5): ETGVTQSPTHLIKTRGQQVTLRCSSQSGHNTVSWYQQALGQGPQFIFQYYREEENGRGNFPPRFSGLQFPNYSSELNVNALELDDSALYLCASSWGTQETQYFGPGTRLLVL.

In this sample, this clone turned up a few times. This chain uses TRBV4-3 with TRBJ1-5; D call uncertain. The CDR3 runs to 13 residues. From germline, CDR1 is LGHNA and CDR2 YSLEER. Trimming took off 0 bases at V and 8 bases at J, with 8 bases between the two ends. This CDR3 is CASSQERREPQHF. The CDR3 coding sequence is TGCGCCAGCAGCCAAGAACGCCGAGAGCCCCAGCATTTT.

This clone came up a few times. The chain carries TRBV3-1 (or the pseudogene TRBV3-2) and TRBJ2-3; 8 bases align to TRBD2. V shed 5 bases and J 1 base; nucleotides not matched to a gene: 5. The CDR3 spans 15 residues. Germline V lookup: CDR1 LGHDT, CDR2 YNNKEL (reference sequence). The CDR3 sequence is CASSAAGRGTDTQYF. CDR3 DNA sequence: TGTGCCAGCAGCGCCGCCGGGAGGGGCACAGATACGCAGTATTTT.

The chain links TRBV4-3 to TRBJ2-1; TRBD2 agrees at 7 bases. The CDR3 sequence is 18 residues long. The V gene end was trimmed by 1 base and the J gene end by 7 bases; junction bases not matched to a gene: 16. Per germline, CDR1 LGHNA and CDR2 YSLEER. The DNA for the CDR3 is TGCGCCAGCAGCCAAGTTTCCCCCCACGAGCGGGGAAGTAATGAGCAGTTCTTC. Translated, it gives CASSQVSPHERGSNEQFF.